This entry features one T cell receptor beta chain sequence. Its antigen is not known. The junction shows a germline mismatch at one end, possibly a read error. As the template, RNA transcripts were used to amplify TCR beta CDR3 regions. RT-PCR with HTBI primers came first, then second-round multiplex PCR. In TCRdb, the multiplex PCR reads were re-called with MiXCR into one record per CDR3 protein. The table lists about 1.1 million distinct CDR3 sequences, 35% to 40% of them singletons. CDR1 MGHRA and CDR2 YSYEKL come from the germline V gene. This CDR3 is built from 15 residues. The sample originates from a study of Graves' ophthalmopathy and Graves' hyperthyroidism. Background on the study: Hyperthyroidism showing no ophthalmopathy within 18 months of follow-up was stable. Regarding the study as a whole: A model built from 13 signatures distinguished ophthalmopathy from stable hyperthyroidism with 87.88% sensitivity and around 81% specificity.

Newly diagnosed, the hyperthyroidism patients had under 2 months' duration and were aged 18 to 65. The clonotype comes from an adult man with Graves' hyperthyroidism. Material: peripheral blood or thyroid tissue (not recorded which). The V call is TRBV4-1, the J call TRBJ2-2; the match to TRBD1 covers 9 bases. This CDR3 reads CASSSGTGSGGELFF. DNA for the CDR3: TGTGCCAGCAGCTCCGGGACAGGGTCAGGCGGGGAGCTGTTTTTT.